This TCR beta chain stems from a study of T-cell memory formation after mild COVID-19. About the study: Clusters of TCRs were largely donor specific. Study results and caveats: Clones shrinking from day 15 to 85 showed even CD4/CD8 mixes; later expanders tilted CD4+. Pre-infection memory held some responding clones, suggesting pre-existing cross-reactive T cells responded.

Using its own MiXCR run on the 5' RACE reads, TCRdb lists one record per CDR3 protein. The sample shows roughly 400,000 distinct CDR3 sequences, roughly 18% of them seen only once. Trimming pared 5 bases from V and 1 base from J, leaving 15 bases between. The CDR3 runs to 16 residues. Germline-derived CDR1 and CDR2 are KGHSH and LQKENI. Details on this clonotype: Its target is unknown.

The genes are TRBV18 and TRBJ1-5; D possibly corresponds to TRBD1 (5 bases). Sequences were obtained from PBMCs or a T cell subset sorted from them (not recorded which). This TCR came from a man in his late teens or twenties who had mild COVID-19 (a few samples of this study predate the infection). Cell type and time point are not known. CDR3 nucleotides: TGTGCCAGCTCAGCGGACACATCGTTCAGCAATCAGCCCCAGCATTTT. Its translation is CASSADTSFSNQPQHF.